Presented here are 21 T cell receptor beta chains from one specimen sequenced in a study of cytomegalovirus exposure and HLA in healthy donors. In the PCR, 60 Vbeta and 13 Jbeta primers were used. The repertoire was sequenced with immunoSEQ multiplex PCR; TCRdb's copy has only in-frame clones and lacks some. The table has more than 95,000 clones, 79% seen once. The material sequenced was PBMCs. The receptors were gathered from a man aged 25-40 years in good health and CMV-seropositive.

This chain links TRBV4-1 with TRBJ2-3; TRBD2 matches 13 bases. This CDR3 comprises 19 residues. The V gene's germline CDR1 is MGHRA and CDR2 YSYEKL. V lost 6 bases to trimming and J lost 3 bases; unmatched junction nucleotides: 15. This CDR3 reads CASRRTSGSLAPWTDTQYF. The CDR3 coding sequence is TGCGCCAGCAGGCGGACTAGCGGGAGTTTAGCCCCTTGGACAGATACGCAGTATTTT.

This clone was seen a handful of times. The chain uses TRBV6-4 and TRBJ1-6; D remains unclear. The V and J ends lost 0 bases and 4 bases respectively, with 7 bases between them. This CDR3 has 15 residues. Germline V gene data show CDR1 as MRHNA and CDR2 as SNTAGT. CDR3 amino acids: CASSDSTDYNSPLHF. The DNA of the CDR3 is TGTGCCAGCAGTGACTCTACAGATTATAATTCACCCCTCCACTTT.

V gene TRBV9 combines with J gene TRBJ2-2, with 8 bases fitting TRBD1. Germline V gene data show CDR1 as SGDLS and CDR2 as YYNGEE. V trimming: 3 bases; J trimming: 1 base; junction bases outside the gene matches: 5. The CDR3 extends over 16 amino acids. CDR3 DNA sequence: TGTGCCAGCAGCGCCCGGGACAGGATGAACACCGGGGAGCTGTTTTTT. This codes for CASSARDRMNTGELFF.

The J gene is TRBJ1-5, the V gene TRBV19; D is unclear. The germline V gene has CDR1 LNHDA and CDR2 SQIVND (reference sequence). The CDR3 length is 14 residues. Deletions cut 7 bases from V and 0 bases from J, with 10 bases between. The CDR3 DNA reads as TGTGCCAGTATAGGAGCGAGTAGCAATCAGCCCCAGCATTTT. This encodes CASIGASSNQPQHF.

The chain employs TRBV2 and TRBJ1-5; 8 bases map to TRBD1. The CDR3 has 15 residues. V lost 5 bases, J lost 7 bases, and 10 bases stayed unmatched. Germline values: CDR1 SNHLY, CDR2 FYNNEI. The DNA of the CDR3 is TGTGCCAGCAGTACAGACAGGGGAGAGGGACAGCCCCAGCATTTT. It yields the protein CASSTDRGEGQPQHF.

The chain employs TRBV4-1 and TRBJ2-5; D is possibly TRBD2 (5 bases). The CDR3 runs to 14 residues. V dropped 2 bases and J dropped 7 bases, with 14 bases sitting between them. Germline values: CDR1 MGHRA, CDR2 YSYEKL. CDR3 protein: CASSQPGRSWTQYF. The CDR3 nucleotides read TGCGCCAGCAGCCAACCGGGAAGATCCTGGACCCAGTACTTC.

The chain recombines TRBV9 with TRBJ2-2, with 10 bases lining up with TRBD1. This CDR3 has 16 residues. V shed 4 bases and J 3 bases; nucleotides not matched to a gene: 6. Per germline, CDR1 SGDLS and CDR2 YYNGEE. CDR3 sequence: CASSLLGTGDTGELFF. The CDR3, as DNA: TGTGCCAGCAGCCTCCTCGGGACAGGGGACACCGGGGAGCTGTTTTTT.

This clone was seen just once. This rearrangement joins TRBV9 to TRBJ2-1; 8 bases map to TRBD2. This CDR3 spans 15 amino acids. Trimming took 0 bases from V and 5 from J; bases not matched to a gene: 4. The V gene's germline CDR1 is SGDLS and CDR2 YYNGEE. The CDR3 region is CASSVVQREHNEQFF. In DNA, the CDR3 is TGTGCCAGCAGCGTAGTTCAGCGGGAGCACAATGAGCAGTTCTTC. Using reference TRBV9 and TRBJ2-1 for the parts outside the CDR3, the full variable domain is DSGVTQTPKHLITATGQRVTLRCSPRSGDLSVYWYQQSLDQGLQFLIQYYNGEERAKGNILERFSAQQFPDLHSELNLSSLELGDSALYFCASSVVQREHNEQFFGPGTRLTVL.

V is TRBV9 and J is TRBJ2-2; TRBD2 might be the D (5 bases). Trimming pared 2 bases from V and 4 bases from J, leaving 6 bases between. The CDR3 consists of 13 residues. Germline CDR1 SGDLS, CDR2 YYNGEE. CDR3 sequence: CASSVDFTGELFF. CDR3 DNA: TGTGCCAGCAGCGTGGACTTCACCGGGGAGCTGTTTTTT.

This sequence joins TRBV5-1 and TRBJ2-2; TRBD2 aligns across 10 bases. Germline CDR1 is SGHRS and CDR2 is YFSETQ. V shed 2 bases and J 0 bases; nucleotides not matched to a gene: 1. The CDR3 length is 16 residues. CDR3: CASSLLAGPNTGELFF. CDR3 nucleotides: TGCGCCAGCAGCTTACTAGCGGGACCGAACACCGGGGAGCTGTTTTTT.

V and J are TRBV27 and TRBJ2-7, with 9 positions matching TRBD1. The CDR3 loop spans 14 amino acids. Germline CDR1 MNHEY, CDR2 SMNVEV (reference sequence). V lost 6 bases, J lost 6 bases, and 9 bases stayed unmatched. CDR3 coding DNA: TGTGCCAGCAGGTATTGGACAGGGGCGAGCGAGCAGTACTTC. This sequence encodes CASRYWTGASEQYF.

The chain has TRBV28 and TRBJ2-1; D gene uncertain. The V and J ends lost 7 bases and 3 bases respectively, with 10 bases between them. The CDR3 runs 13 residues. Germline values: CDR1 MDHEN, CDR2 SYDVKM. The CDR3 DNA is TGTGCCAGCAACCTGGCAGACTACAATGAGCAGTTCTTC. Amino acids: CASNLADYNEQFF.

V gene TRBV7-2 combines with J gene TRBJ2-7, with D possibly TRBD2 on 6 matching bases. CDR1 is SGHTA and CDR2 is FQGNSA in the germline V gene. The CDR3 has 12 amino acids. Trimming shortened V by 5 bases and J by 6 bases, and 11 bases separated the two germline ends. CDR3 residues: CASSPQGGEQYF. The DNA for the CDR3 is TGTGCCAGCAGCCCCCAGGGAGGCGAGCAGTACTTC.

The chain employs TRBV5-1 and TRBJ2-1; TRBD2 aligns across 14 bases. The CDR3 extends over 15 amino acids. Germline CDR1 and CDR2: SGHRS and YFSETQ. Losses at the gene ends were 4 bases for V and 8 bases for J; bases not matched to a gene: 5. CDR3 bases: TGCGCCAGCAGCACCGGGACTAGCGGGGGAGATGAGCAGTTCTTC. It translates to CASSTGTSGGDEQFF.

The sample holds a few counts of this clone. The chain combines TRBV18 with TRBJ2-3, with D possibly matching TRBD1 (6 bases). This CDR3 has 16 residues. Germline CDR1 is KGHSH and CDR2 is LQKENI. The V and J ends lost 0 bases and 6 bases respectively, with 16 bases between them. Here the CDR3 reads CASSPPNYQGIDTQYF. Written as DNA, the CDR3 is TGTGCCAGCTCACCACCGAATTATCAGGGGATCGATACGCAGTATTTT.

The chain combines TRBV5-1 with TRBJ1-2; D is uncertain. Germline-derived CDR1 and CDR2 are SGHRS and YFSETQ. V lost 4 bases to trimming and J lost 7 bases, with 20 bases between them. The CDR3 spans 15 residues. CDR3 residues: CASSPSTAPRAGYTF. CDR3 DNA: TGCGCCAGCAGCCCCTCAACAGCACCGAGGGCTGGCTACACCTTC.

The genes are TRBV6-1 and TRBJ1-2; D possibly corresponds to TRBD1 (5 bases). Germline CDR1 and CDR2: MNHNS and SASEGT. This CDR3 comprises 13 residues. V lost 6 bases and J 4 bases, leaving 12 bases between the germline ends. The chain's CDR3 is CASRVQDFYGYTF. The DNA for the CDR3 is TGTGCCAGCAGGGTACAGGATTTCTATGGCTACACCTTC.

The chain is built from TRBV7-9 and TRBJ2-7; 9 bases are a match to TRBD1. Germline-derived CDR1 and CDR2 are SEHNR and FQNEAQ (reference sequence). This CDR3 is built from 15 residues. V lost 4 bases, J lost 2 bases, and 6 bases stayed unmatched. The CDR3 region is CASSSKQGAPYEQYF. The CDR3 nucleotides are TGTGCCAGCAGCTCGAAACAGGGGGCCCCCTACGAGCAGTACTTC.

The rearrangement uses TRBV6-5 and TRBJ2-1; TRBD2 matches 11 bases. There are 15 residues in the CDR3. Germline CDR1 and CDR2: MNHEY and SVGAGI. V lost 4 bases to trimming and J lost 6 bases; unmatched junction nucleotides: 5. CDR3 DNA: TGTGCCAGCAGTTCGCTGGGACTAGCGGCCAATGAGCAGTTCTTC. Translation gives CASSSLGLAANEQFF.

This chain joins TRBV7-3 and TRBJ2-1; TRBD2 matches 11 bases. Germline V gives CDR1 SGHTA, CDR2 FQGTGA. The CDR3 loop spans 16 amino acids. V shed 4 bases and J 7 bases; nucleotides not matched to a gene: 9. This CDR3 is CASSSLAGAGRNEQFF. In DNA form, the CDR3 reads TGTGCCAGCAGCTCACTAGCGGGAGCTGGTAGGAATGAGCAGTTCTTC.

J is TRBJ2-3 and V is TRBV20-1; D remains unclear. Germline CDR1 is DFQATT and CDR2 is SNEGSKA (reference sequence). The CDR3 loop spans 11 amino acids. CDR3 nucleotides: TGCAGGGCAGTAGCCGGAGATACGCAGTATTTT. Protein sequence: CRAVAGDTQYF.